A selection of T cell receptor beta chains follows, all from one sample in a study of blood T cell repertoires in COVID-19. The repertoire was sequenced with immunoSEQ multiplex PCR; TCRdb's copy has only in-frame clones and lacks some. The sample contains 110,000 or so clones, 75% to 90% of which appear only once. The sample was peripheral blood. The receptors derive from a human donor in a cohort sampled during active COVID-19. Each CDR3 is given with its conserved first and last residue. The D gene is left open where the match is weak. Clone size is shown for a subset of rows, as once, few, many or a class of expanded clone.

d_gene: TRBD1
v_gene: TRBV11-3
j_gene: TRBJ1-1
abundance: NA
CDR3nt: TGTGCCAGCAGGGGACAGGGGGGCACTGAAGCTTTCTTT
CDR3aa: CASRGQGGTEAFF

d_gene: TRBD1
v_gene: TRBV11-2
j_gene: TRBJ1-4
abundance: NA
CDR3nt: TGTGCCAGCAGCTTAGAAGGGGGCCTAAAACTGTTTTTT
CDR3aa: CASSLEGGLKLFF

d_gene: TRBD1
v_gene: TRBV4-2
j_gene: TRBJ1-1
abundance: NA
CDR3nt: TGTGCCAGCAGCGCGACCGGGACAGGGAACACTGAAGCTTTCTTT
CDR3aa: CASSATGTGNTEAFF

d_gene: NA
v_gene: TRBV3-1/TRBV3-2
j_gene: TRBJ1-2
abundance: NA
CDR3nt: TGTGCCAGCACGAAGGGAGGAAACTATGGCTACACCTTC
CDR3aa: CASTKGGNYGYTF

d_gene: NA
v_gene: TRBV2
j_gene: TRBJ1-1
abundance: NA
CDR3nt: TGTGCCAGCAGGCAGGGTATTTTGAACACTGAAGCTTTCTTT
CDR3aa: CASRQGILNTEAFF

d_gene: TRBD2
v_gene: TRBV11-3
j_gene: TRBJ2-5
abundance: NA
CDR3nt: TGTGCCAGCAGCGTACTAGCGGGCCTAGAGACCCAGTACTTC
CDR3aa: CASSVLAGLETQYF

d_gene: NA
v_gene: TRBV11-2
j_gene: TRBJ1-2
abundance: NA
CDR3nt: TGTGCCAGCAGCCTACCCGCGACAGACTTTCCTTTATATGGCTACACCTTC
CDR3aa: CASSLPATDFPLYGYTF

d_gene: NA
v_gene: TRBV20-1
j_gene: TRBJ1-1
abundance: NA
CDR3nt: TGCAGTGCTAGTTTAAATAGAGCGGTTAACACTGAAGCTTTCTTT
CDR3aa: CSASLNRAVNTEAFF

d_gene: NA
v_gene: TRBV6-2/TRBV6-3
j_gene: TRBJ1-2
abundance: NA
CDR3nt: TGTGCCAGCAGTCCCGGGACACCTTCGAACTATGGCTACACCTTC
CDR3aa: CASSPGTPSNYGYTF

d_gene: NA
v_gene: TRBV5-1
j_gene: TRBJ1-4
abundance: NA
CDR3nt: TGCGCCAGCAGCTTCGGGGGTAGGGATGAAAAACTGTTTTTT
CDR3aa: CASSFGGRDEKLFF

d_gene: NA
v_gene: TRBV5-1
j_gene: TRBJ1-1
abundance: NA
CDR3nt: TGCGCCAGCATCCCCGGGGAGGGGCGGACCACTGAAGCTTTCTTT
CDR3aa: CASIPGEGRTTEAFF

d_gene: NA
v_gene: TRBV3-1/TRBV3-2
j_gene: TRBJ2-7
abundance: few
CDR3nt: TGTGCCAGCAGCCAAGGAACAGTCTACGAGCAGTACTTC
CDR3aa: CASSQGTVYEQYF

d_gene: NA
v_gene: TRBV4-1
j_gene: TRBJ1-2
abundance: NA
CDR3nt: TGCGCCAGCAGCCAAGGGGAGGGAAACTATGGCTACACCTTC
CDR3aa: CASSQGEGNYGYTF

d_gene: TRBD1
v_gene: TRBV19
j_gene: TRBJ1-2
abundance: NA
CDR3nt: TGTGCCAGTAGTATGGGACAGGGGAACTATGGCTACACCTTC
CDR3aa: CASSMGQGNYGYTF

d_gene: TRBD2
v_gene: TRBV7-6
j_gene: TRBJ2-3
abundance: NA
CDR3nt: TGTGCCAGCACCGTAGCGGGGGGGCGAGGTACAGATACGCAGTATTTT
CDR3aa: CASTVAGGRGTDTQYF

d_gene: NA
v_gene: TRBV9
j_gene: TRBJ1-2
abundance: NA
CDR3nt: TGTGCCAGCAGCTCCGCCGGGACTAACTATGGCTACACCTTC
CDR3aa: CASSSAGTNYGYTF

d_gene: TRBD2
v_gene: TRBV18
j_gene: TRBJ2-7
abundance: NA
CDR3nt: TGTGCCAGCTCCCAGACTAGCGGACATACCTACGAGCAGTACTTC
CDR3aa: CASSQTSGHTYEQYF

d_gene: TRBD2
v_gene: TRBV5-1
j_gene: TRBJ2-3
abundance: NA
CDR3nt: TGCGCCAGCAGCCGGACCAGGGTTACCGGGGAGGGGACGCAGTATTTT
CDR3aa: CASSRTRVTGEGTQYF

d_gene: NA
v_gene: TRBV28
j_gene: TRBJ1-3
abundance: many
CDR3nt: TGTGCCAGCAGACCAGTCGGGGGGCGAGAGTTTAGGGAGCTCGGAAACACCATATATTTT
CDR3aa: CASRPVGGREFRELGNTIYF

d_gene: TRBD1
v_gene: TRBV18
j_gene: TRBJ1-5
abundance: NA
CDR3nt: TGTGCCAGCTCACCAGACAGGGGGCGAGGTCAGCCCCAGCATTTT
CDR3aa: CASSPDRGRGQPQHF

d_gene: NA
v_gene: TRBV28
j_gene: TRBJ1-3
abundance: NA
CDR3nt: TGTGCCAGCAGTCCCGGGACTTCGCCACGACACACCATATATTTT
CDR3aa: CASSPGTSPRHTIYF

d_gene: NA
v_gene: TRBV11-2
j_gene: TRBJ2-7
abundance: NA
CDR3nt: TGTGCCAGCAGCTTAGATCAGGTCAGGGGCCACGAGCAGTACTTC
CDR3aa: CASSLDQVRGHEQYF

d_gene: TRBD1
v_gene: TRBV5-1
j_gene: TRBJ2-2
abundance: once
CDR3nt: TGCGCCAGCAGCTTGGCGGGACAGGACACCGGGGAGCTGTTTTTT
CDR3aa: CASSLAGQDTGELFF

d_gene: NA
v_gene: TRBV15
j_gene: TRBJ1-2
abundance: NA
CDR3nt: TGTGCCACCAGCAGAGACCCGCGGTATGGCTACACCTTC
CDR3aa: CATSRDPRYGYTF

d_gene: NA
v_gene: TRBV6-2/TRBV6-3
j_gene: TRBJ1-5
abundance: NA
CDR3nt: TGTGCCAGCAGTTCAAGCGGGGCGGGAAGCAATCAGCCCCAGCATTTT
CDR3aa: CASSSSGAGSNQPQHF

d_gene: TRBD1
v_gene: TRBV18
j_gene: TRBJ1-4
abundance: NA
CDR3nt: TGTGCCAGCTCACCTGTCGGGACAGGGGGCTCGACTAATGAAAAACTGTTTTTT
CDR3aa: CASSPVGTGGSTNEKLFF

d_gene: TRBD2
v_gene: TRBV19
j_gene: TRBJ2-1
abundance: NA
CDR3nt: TGTGCCAGTAGTAAGGAGGGACTATCATACAATGAGCAGTTCTTC
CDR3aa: CASSKEGLSYNEQFF

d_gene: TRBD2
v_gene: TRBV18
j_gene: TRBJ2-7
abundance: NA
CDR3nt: TGTGCCAGCTCCCCTCAGGCGGGAGCAGGCGAGCAGTACTTC
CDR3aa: CASSPQAGAGEQYF

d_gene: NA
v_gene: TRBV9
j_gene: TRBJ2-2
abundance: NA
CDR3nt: TGTGCCAGCAGCGTTCGCTCGGCCGGGGAGCTGTTTTTT
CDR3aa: CASSVRSAGELFF

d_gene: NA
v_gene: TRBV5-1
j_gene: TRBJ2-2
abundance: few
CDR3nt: TGCGCCAGCAGCTTGGGAGCGTCAGGGGGGACCGGGGAGCTGTTTTTT
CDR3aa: CASSLGASGGTGELFF

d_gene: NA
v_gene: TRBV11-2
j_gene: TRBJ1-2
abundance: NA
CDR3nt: TGTGCCAGCAGCTTAGGAATTGGGGAGTATGGCTACACCTTC
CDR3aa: CASSLGIGEYGYTF

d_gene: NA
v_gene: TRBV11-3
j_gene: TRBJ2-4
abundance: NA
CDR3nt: TGTGCCAGCAGCTTAGCAGGGACTCCCACAGCCAAAAACATTCAGTACTTC
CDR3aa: CASSLAGTPTAKNIQYF

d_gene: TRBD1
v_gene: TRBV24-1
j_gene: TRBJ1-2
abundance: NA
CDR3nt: TGTGCCACCAGTGATTCGGACAGGGCTGGCTACACCTTC
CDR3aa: CATSDSDRAGYTF

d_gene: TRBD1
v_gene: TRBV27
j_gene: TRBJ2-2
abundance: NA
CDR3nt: TGTGCCAGCAGGAGGACAGGGGTCGGGGAGCTGTTTTTT
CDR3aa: CASRRTGVGELFF

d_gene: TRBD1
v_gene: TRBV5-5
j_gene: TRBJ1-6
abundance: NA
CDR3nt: TGTGCCAGCAGCTTGGAGTGGGGGACAGGGAATTCACCCCTCCACTTT
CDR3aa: CASSLEWGTGNSPLHF

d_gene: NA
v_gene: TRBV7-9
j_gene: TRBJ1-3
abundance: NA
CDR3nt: TGTGCCAGCAGCCTCGGCGGCGGCTCTGGAAACACCATATATTTT
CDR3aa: CASSLGGGSGNTIYF

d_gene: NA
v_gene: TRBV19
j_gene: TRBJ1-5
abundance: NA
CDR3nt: TGTGCCAGTAGACTCAGACAAGATAGCAATCAGCCCCAGCATTTT
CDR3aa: CASRLRQDSNQPQHF

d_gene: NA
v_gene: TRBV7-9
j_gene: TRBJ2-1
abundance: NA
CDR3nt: TGTGCCAGCAGCTTAGGCGTGGTGAGGCGGTTCTTC
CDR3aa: CASSLGVVRRFF

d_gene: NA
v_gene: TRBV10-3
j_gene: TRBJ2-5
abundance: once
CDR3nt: TGTGCCATCAGTGAGTCCGGGAGAGGGAAGGAGACCCAGTACTTC
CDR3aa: CAISESGRGKETQYF

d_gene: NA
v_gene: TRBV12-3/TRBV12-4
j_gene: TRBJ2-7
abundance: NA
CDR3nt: TGTGCCAGCAGTTCACAGGGAACCTACGAGCAGTACTTC
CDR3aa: CASSSQGTYEQYF

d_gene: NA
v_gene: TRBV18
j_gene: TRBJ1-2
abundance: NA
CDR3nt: TGTGCCAGCTCACAACGACAGCTGAACTATGGCTACACCTTC
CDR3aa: CASSQRQLNYGYTF